This entry is about one T cell receptor beta chain. As yet, its antigen is unknown. This sample stems from a study of T cell clonotyping in hematopoietic cell transplantation. Study conclusions and caveats: No sorting was done, leaving CD4 and CD8 contributions mixed. Higher Inverse Simpson Index values in graft donor and pretransplant recipient predicted broader posttransplant TCR diversity. Pathologically expanded recipient clonotypes increased progressively from day 30 to day 180 as diversity fell.

Recipients were bled about 28 days pretransplant and at posttransplant days 30, 100, 180. Repertoires were generated with immunoSEQ multiplex PCR, while TCRdb's copy carries only in-frame clones and drops some. The table records over 25,000 clones, around 90% of them present only once. The junction had 9 bases not matched to a gene; V was cut back by 0 bases and J by 0 bases. The germline V gene has CDR1 SGDLS and CDR2 YYNGEE. The CDR3 runs to 19 residues. Sequenced material: PBMCs, taken 100 days after allogeneic stem cell transplant. The rearrangement uses TRBV9 and TRBJ2-1; TRBD2 matches 10 bases. The receptor's source is a female patient aged 50 to 60 who had an allogeneic stem cell transplant from a related donor, so the T cells may come from the graft donor. Some clones in this sample may be carry-over from other donors' samples. CDR3 amino acids: CASSVGLSGGASSYNEQFF. The CDR3 coding sequence is TGTGCCAGCAGCGTAGGACTAAGCGGGGGGGCTAGCTCCTACAATGAGCAGTTCTTC.